Shown below are 28 T cell receptor beta chains from a single sample sequenced in a study of blood T cell repertoires in COVID-19. Only in-frame clones appear in the TCRdb table, and some are missing; sequencing was by immunoSEQ multiplex PCR. The profile shows 270,000 or so clones, about 80% of them singletons. The specimen was PBMCs or T cells enriched from blood (not recorded which). These TCRs come from a man aged 45-60 years who had recovered from COVID-19.

The chain couples TRBV7-9 to TRBJ1-2, with D perhaps TRBD1 (5 bases). The CDR3 totals 15 residues. Trimming took 1 base from V and 6 from J, leaving 15 bases between them. Germline V gene lookup returns CDR1 SEHNR and CDR2 FQNEAQ (reference sequence). The CDR3 protein is CASSLVLAGLNGYTF. CDR3 nucleotides: TGTGCCAGCAGCTTAGTTCTGGCAGGGCTCAATGGCTACACCTTC.

The genes are TRBV9 and TRBJ2-3; D is possibly TRBD1 (6 bases). The CDR3 extends over 15 amino acids. The germline gives CDR1 SGDLS, CDR2 YYNGEE. V was trimmed by 0 bases and J by 0 bases, leaving 8 bases between them. CDR3 in DNA: TGTGCCAGCAGCGTAGTCGACAGGAGCACAGATACGCAGTATTTT. It is translated as CASSVVDRSTDTQYF.

This clone occurred once. V gene TRBV9 combines with J gene TRBJ1-1, with D unclear. Germline values: CDR1 SGDLS, CDR2 YYNGEE. This CDR3 region has 13 residues. V was trimmed by 4 bases and J by 1 base, leaving 8 bases between them. CDR3: CASSPTRNTEAFF. As DNA, the CDR3 is TGTGCCAGCAGCCCAACACGGAACACTGAAGCTTTCTTT. Variable domain in full (rest from reference TRBV9 and TRBJ1-1): DSGVTQTPKHLITATGQRVTLRCSPRSGDLSVYWYQQSLDQGLQFLIQYYNGEERAKGNILERFSAQQFPDLHSELNLSSLELGDSALYFCASSPTRNTEAFFGQGTRLTVV.

The chain joins TRBV4-3 to TRBJ1-1; unclear D gene. The V end lost 2 bases, the J end lost 3 bases, and 7 bases lay between the germline ends. The CDR3 has 13 residues. Germline CDR1 LGHNA, CDR2 YSLEER. For the CDR3, the DNA is TGCGCCAGCAGCCAATGGCCAGACACTGAAGCTTTCTTT. Translation gives CASSQWPDTEAFF.

This chain connects TRBV5-6 to TRBJ2-1, with TRBD2 matching 8 bases. V gave up 1 base and J gave up 10 bases; unmatched junction bases: 10. The CDR3 spans 15 residues. Per germline, CDR1 SGHDT and CDR2 YYEEEE. Here the CDR3 DNA reads TGTGCCAGCAGCTTGTGGGGGACTAGTGATCAAGAGCAGTTCTTC. Its translation is CASSLWGTSDQEQFF.

The chain uses TRBV9 and TRBJ2-3; 8 positions agree with TRBD2. Germline V CDR1 and CDR2: SGDLS, YYNGEE. V shed 3 bases and J 6 bases; nucleotides not matched to a gene: 12. The CDR3 extends over 16 amino acids. The CDR3 sequence: CASSAPPGGPRDTQYF. The CDR3 DNA follows: TGTGCCAGCAGCGCTCCCCCGGGGGGGCCCAGGGATACGCAGTATTTT.

This clone was seen just once. V gene TRBV18 combines with J gene TRBJ1-1; D remains ambiguous. Germline CDR1 KGHSH, CDR2 LQKENI. The CDR3 length is 14 residues. V shed 8 bases and J shed 0 bases, with 13 bases lying between them. CDR3 DNA sequence: TGTGCCAGCCACCGGGAAGAAGTGAACACTGAAGCTTTCTTT. This gives the protein CASHREEVNTEAFF.

The CDR3 DNA follows: TGTGCCAGCAGCTCGGGACAGGGGGCTGGCGGCTACACCTTC. Protein: CASSSGQGAGGYTF. The chain combines TRBV11-2 with TRBJ1-2; 12 nucleotides align to TRBD1. This CDR3 has 14 amino acids. With 4 bases clipped from V and 8 bases from J, the junction kept 5 bases outside the gene matches. Germline CDR1 and CDR2: SGHAT and FQNNGV. Variable domain in full (rest from reference TRBV11-2 and TRBJ1-2): EAGVAQSPRYKIIEKRQSVAFWCNPISGHATLYWYQQILGQGPKLLIQFQNNGVVDDSQLPKDRFSAERLKGVDSTLKIQPAKLEDSAVYLCASSSGQGAGGYTFGSGTRLTVV.

The chain uses TRBV9 and TRBJ1-3, with TRBD1 matching 9 bases. The CDR3 is 15 amino acids. CDR1 is SGDLS, CDR2 YYNGEE, per germline. Trimming removed 4 bases from V and 2 bases from J; junction bases left unmatched: 4. CDR3 in DNA: TGTGCCAGCAGCACTCGGACAGGGGCTGGAAACACCATATATTTT. Translating gives CASSTRTGAGNTIYF.

The V and J genes are TRBV30 and TRBJ1-3; 7 nucleotides line up with TRBD1. Trimming removed 7 bases from V and 0 bases from J; junction bases left unmatched: 3. Per germline, CDR1 GTSNPN and CDR2 SVGIG (reference sequence). The CDR3 spans 13 residues. The CDR3 nucleotides read TGTGCCTCGGGGACAGCCTCTGGAAACACCATATATTTT. Amino acids: CASGTASGNTIYF.

This clone was counted between two and nine times. The chain couples TRBV13 to TRBJ1-3, with D possibly TRBD1 on 5 matching bases. The germline gives CDR1 PRHDT, CDR2 FYEKMQ (reference sequence). V lost 8 bases to trimming and J lost 0 bases, with 17 bases between them. The CDR3 totals 16 residues. The CDR3 is CASAQGAGYSGNTIYF. CDR3 DNA sequence: TGTGCCAGCGCGCAGGGAGCGGGATACTCTGGAAACACCATATATTTT.

The rearrangement links TRBV3-1 (or the pseudogene TRBV3-2) to TRBJ2-7; 8 bases are shared with TRBD1. The CDR3 runs 15 residues. V lost 5 bases to trimming and J lost 2 bases; unmatched junction nucleotides: 8. The germline V gene has CDR1 LGHDT and CDR2 YNNKEL (reference sequence). This CDR3 is CASSARGQGAYEQYF. Written as DNA, the CDR3 is TGTGCCAGCAGCGCGCGTGGACAGGGCGCCTACGAGCAGTACTTC.

The chain joins TRBV10-3 to TRBJ1-5, with D maybe TRBD1 (6 bases). The CDR3 runs 13 residues. Germline V lookup: CDR1 ENHRY, CDR2 SYGVKD. The ends were cut back, 5 bases at V and 4 bases at J, with 9 bases in the middle. CDR3 region: CAISPTGNQPQHF. CDR3 nucleotide sequence: TGTGCCATCAGTCCGACAGGTAATCAGCCCCAGCATTTT.

The V and J genes are TRBV18 and TRBJ1-3, with a weak D call TRBD1 (5 bases). There are 17 residues in the CDR3. Germline V CDR1 and CDR2: KGHSH, LQKENI. With 0 bases removed from V and 4 bases from J, the gap between germline ends came to 16 bases. As DNA, the CDR3 is TGTGCCAGCTCACCACCCTCAACAGGTGGATCGGGAAACACCATATATTTT. Protein product: CASSPPSTGGSGNTIYF.

This chain uses TRBV5-1 with TRBJ1-1; maybe TRBD1 (6 bases). Germline values: CDR1 SGHRS, CDR2 YFSETQ. Trimming stripped 3 bases from V and 2 bases from J, with 11 bases between. The CDR3 is made up of 14 amino acids. CDR3 residues: CASSSGGQNTEAFF. As DNA, the CDR3 is TGCGCCAGCAGCTCGGGGGGCCAAAACACTGAAGCTTTCTTT. Drawing the rest from reference TRBV5-1 and TRBJ1-1, the complete variable domain is KAGVTQTPRYLIKTRGQQVTLSCSPISGHRSVSWYQQTPGQGLQFLFEYFSETQRNKGNFPGRFSGRQFSNSRSEMNVSTLELGDSALYLCASSSGGQNTEAFFGQGTRLTVV.

This clone has just one count. V and J are TRBV5-1 and TRBJ1-2, with TRBD1 matching over 8 bases. The CDR3 length is 15 residues. The V gene's germline CDR1 is SGHRS and CDR2 YFSETQ. V gave up 2 bases and J gave up 3 bases; unmatched junction bases: 6. CDR3 sequence (DNA): TGCGCCAGCAGCTTAGGGACAGGCGTATACTATGGCTACACCTTC. It encodes CASSLGTGVYYGYTF.

This chain links TRBV7-9 with TRBJ2-1, with 10 bases that match TRBD1. Germline trimming cut 0 bases from V and 6 bases from J; bases unmatched to any gene: 5. CDR1 and CDR2 from the germline V gene are SEHNR and FQNEAQ (reference sequence). This CDR3 comprises 16 residues. This chain's CDR3 is CASSLAWGQGRNEQFF. Here the CDR3 DNA reads TGTGCCAGCAGCTTAGCTTGGGGACAGGGGCGCAATGAGCAGTTCTTC.

V is TRBV11-3 and J is TRBJ2-7; D remains unclear. Trimming removed 0 bases from V and 3 bases from J, with 9 bases in between. Germline CDR1 SGHNT, CDR2 YENEEA. The CDR3 runs 14 residues. The CDR3 protein is CASSLEVQHYEQYF. CDR3 bases: TGTGCCAGCAGCTTAGAGGTCCAACACTACGAGCAGTACTTC.

The chain recombines TRBV7-9 with TRBJ2-7; 7 bases fit TRBD1. The CDR3 runs 15 residues. V was clipped by 4 bases and J by 0 bases; unmatched bases: 6. CDR1 is SEHNR and CDR2 is FQNEAQ in the germline V gene (reference sequence). As DNA, the CDR3 is TGTGCCAGCAGCTCCGGACAGGACCCCTCCTACGAGCAGTACTTC. Amino acids: CASSSGQDPSYEQYF. Full variable domain (remainder filled in from reference TRBV7-9 and TRBJ2-7): DTGVSQNPRHKITKRGQNVTFRCDPISEHNRLYWYRQTLGQGPEFLTYFQNEAQLEKSRLLSDRFSAERPKGSFSTLEIQRTEQGDSAMYLCASSSGQDPSYEQYFGPGTRLTVT.

V usage is TRBV28 and J usage is TRBJ2-7; tentatively, D is TRBD1 (6 bases). Germline V gene lookup returns CDR1 MDHEN and CDR2 SYDVKM. V was shortened by 8 bases and J by 9 bases, with 20 bases between the two germline ends. The CDR3 covers 13 residues. The CDR3 is CASLRDIGAGQYF. The DNA for the CDR3 is TGTGCCAGCCTTCGGGACATCGGAGCTGGGCAGTACTTC.

The J gene is TRBJ1-2, the V gene TRBV28, with unresolved D. The length of the CDR3 is 13 residues. Trimming stripped 3 bases from V and 8 bases from J, with 13 bases between. Looked up from germline, CDR1 is MDHEN and CDR2 is SYDVKM. Written as DNA, the CDR3 is TGTGCCAGCAGTTTCACCGGGTTTGGAGGCTACACCTTC. This sequence encodes CASSFTGFGGYTF.

This clone was recorded once. V is TRBV29-1 and J is TRBJ1-5; no definite D call. Germline assignment: CDR1 SQVTM and CDR2 ANQGSEA. The CDR3 contains 13 residues. V was cut by 5 bases and J by 4 bases, with 12 bases left in between. CDR3 protein: CSVSLGVNQPQHF. DNA of the CDR3: TGCAGCGTTAGTCTAGGAGTAAATCAGCCCCAGCATTTT.

The chain couples TRBV5-1 to TRBJ1-4; 7 bases agree with TRBD1. From germline, CDR1 is SGHRS and CDR2 YFSETQ. The junction had 5 bases not matched to a gene; V was cut back by 1 base and J by 5 bases. The CDR3 length is 15 residues. The CDR3 sequence is CASSLRDSINEKLFF. Written as DNA, the CDR3 is TGCGCCAGCAGCTTGAGGGACAGCATCAATGAAAAACTGTTTTTT. The whole variable domain, filled in from reference TRBV5-1 and TRBJ1-4, reads KAGVTQTPRYLIKTRGQQVTLSCSPISGHRSVSWYQQTPGQGLQFLFEYFSETQRNKGNFPGRFSGRQFSNSRSEMNVSTLELGDSALYLCASSLRDSINEKLFFGSGTQLSVL.

DNA of the CDR3: TGTGCCAGCGAACCCGGGACAGGGCAGAAAGCGGGGACCTACGAGCAGTACTTC. This gives the protein CASEPGTGQKAGTYEQYF. J is TRBJ2-7 and V is TRBV28, with 9 positions matching TRBD1. Germline V lookup: CDR1 MDHEN, CDR2 SYDVKM. Unmatched junction bases numbered 19, after V lost 8 bases and J lost 2 bases. The CDR3 sequence is 18 residues long. Supplemented by reference TRBV28 and TRBJ2-7, the full variable domain reads DVKVTQSSRYLVKRTGEKVFLECVQDMDHENMFWYRQDPGLGLRLIYFSYDVKMKEKGDIPEGYSVSREKKERFSLILESASTNQTSMYLCASEPGTGQKAGTYEQYFGPGTRLTVT.

The rearrangement links TRBV19 to TRBJ1-1; a possible D gene is TRBD1 (5 bases). CDR3 length: 23 residues. CDR1 and CDR2 (germline): LNHDA, SQIVND (reference sequence). The V end was cut by 4 bases, the J end by 0 bases, with 36 bases between. The CDR3 nucleotides are TGTGCCAGTAGTACCCCCCCGGGCAGGGCGTCGAAGAGCCCCGCGTTCATGAACACTGAAGCTTTCTTT. Its translation is CASSTPPGRASKSPAFMNTEAFF.

V and J are TRBV21-1 and TRBJ2-7; the table gives TRBD1 as D, unverified against the DNA. TRBV21-1 is tagged as a pseudogene. This CDR3 spans 15 amino acids. The CDR3 region is CASSKGDRQPYEQYF. The DNA of the CDR3 is TGTGCCAGCAGCAAAGGGGACAGGCAACCCTACGAGCAGTACTTC.

The rearrangement links TRBV13 to TRBJ2-7; TRBD2 agrees at 11 bases. Germline CDR1 PRHDT, CDR2 FYEKMQ (reference sequence). The trim removed 4 bases at V and 2 bases at J, leaving 10 bases unmatched. CDR3 size: 17 residues. CDR3: CASSSKGGLAETYEQYF. The DNA of the CDR3 is TGTGCCAGCAGCTCCAAGGGGGGACTAGCGGAAACCTACGAGCAGTACTTC.

V usage is TRBV11-2 and J usage is TRBJ1-4, with D hard to call. The CDR3 covers 12 residues. CDR1 SGHAT and CDR2 FQNNGV come from the germline V gene. The germline V and J ends were trimmed by 0 bases and 10 bases, with 6 bases remaining between them. CDR3 DNA: TGTGCCAGCAGCTTAGATGCGGGAAAACTGTTTTTT. Its translation: CASSLDAGKLFF. The complete variable domain, with remaining parts taken from reference TRBV11-2 and TRBJ1-4, reads EAGVAQSPRYKIIEKRQSVAFWCNPISGHATLYWYQQILGQGPKLLIQFQNNGVVDDSQLPKDRFSAERLKGVDSTLKIQPAKLEDSAVYLCASSLDAGKLFFGSGTQLSVL.